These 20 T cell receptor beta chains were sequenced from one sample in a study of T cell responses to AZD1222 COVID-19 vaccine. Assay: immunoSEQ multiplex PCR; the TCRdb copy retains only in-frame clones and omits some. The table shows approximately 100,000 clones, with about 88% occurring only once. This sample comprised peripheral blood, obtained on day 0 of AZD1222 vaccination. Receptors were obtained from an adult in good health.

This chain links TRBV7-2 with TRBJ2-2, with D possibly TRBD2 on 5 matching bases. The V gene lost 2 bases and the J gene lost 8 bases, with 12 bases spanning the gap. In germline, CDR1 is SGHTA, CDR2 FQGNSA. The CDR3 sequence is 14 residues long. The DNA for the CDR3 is TGTGCCAGCAGCTTAAGTCGACTAAGTGGGGAGCTGTTTTTT. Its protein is CASSLSRLSGELFF.

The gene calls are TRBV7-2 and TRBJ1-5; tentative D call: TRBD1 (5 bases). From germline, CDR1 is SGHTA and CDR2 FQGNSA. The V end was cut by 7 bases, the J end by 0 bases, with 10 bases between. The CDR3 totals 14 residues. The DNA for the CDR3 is TGTGCCAGCACCGCAGGGCATAGCAATCAGCCCCAGCATTTT. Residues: CASTAGHSNQPQHF.

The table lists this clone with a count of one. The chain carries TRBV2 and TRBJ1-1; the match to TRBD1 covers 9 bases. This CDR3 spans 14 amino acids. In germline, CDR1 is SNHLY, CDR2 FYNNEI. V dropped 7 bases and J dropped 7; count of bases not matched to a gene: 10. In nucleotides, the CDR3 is TGTGCCAGCATGTCAGGACAGGGGAGCGTTGAAGCTTTCTTT. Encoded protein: CASMSGQGSVEAFF.

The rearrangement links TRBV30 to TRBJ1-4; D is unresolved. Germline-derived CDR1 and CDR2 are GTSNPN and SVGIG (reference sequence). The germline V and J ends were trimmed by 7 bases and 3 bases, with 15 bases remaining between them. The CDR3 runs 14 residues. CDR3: CAYLSADPNEKLFF. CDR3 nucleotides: TGTGCCTACCTAAGTGCGGACCCTAATGAAAAACTGTTTTTT.

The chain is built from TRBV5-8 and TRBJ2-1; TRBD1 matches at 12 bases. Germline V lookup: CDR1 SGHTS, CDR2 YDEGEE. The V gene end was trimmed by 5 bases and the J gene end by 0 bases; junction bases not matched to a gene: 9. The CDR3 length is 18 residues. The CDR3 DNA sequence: TGTGCCAGCAGTTCCGGGACAGGGGGCTTGCCCTCCTACAATGAGCAGTTCTTC. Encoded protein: CASSSGTGGLPSYNEQFF.

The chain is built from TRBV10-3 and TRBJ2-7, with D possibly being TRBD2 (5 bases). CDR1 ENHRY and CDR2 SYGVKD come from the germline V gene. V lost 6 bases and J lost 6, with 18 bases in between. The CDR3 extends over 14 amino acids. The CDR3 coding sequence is TGTGCCATCAGGGCCAGCGGTGAGCGGCCCGAGCAGTACTTC. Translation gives CAIRASGERPEQYF.

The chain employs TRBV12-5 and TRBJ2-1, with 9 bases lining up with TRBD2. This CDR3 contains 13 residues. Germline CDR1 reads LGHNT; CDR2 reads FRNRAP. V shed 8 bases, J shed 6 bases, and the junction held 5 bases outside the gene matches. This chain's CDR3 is CASWREGPNEQFF. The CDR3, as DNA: TGTGCTAGTTGGCGGGAGGGCCCCAATGAGCAGTTCTTC.

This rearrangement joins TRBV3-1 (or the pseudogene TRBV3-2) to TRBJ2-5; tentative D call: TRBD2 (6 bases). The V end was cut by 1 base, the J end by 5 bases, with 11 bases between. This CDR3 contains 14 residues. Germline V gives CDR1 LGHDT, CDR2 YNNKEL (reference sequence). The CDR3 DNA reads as TGTGCCAGCAGCCAAGCGGGGGTCGAGGAGACCCAGTACTTC. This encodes CASSQAGVEETQYF.

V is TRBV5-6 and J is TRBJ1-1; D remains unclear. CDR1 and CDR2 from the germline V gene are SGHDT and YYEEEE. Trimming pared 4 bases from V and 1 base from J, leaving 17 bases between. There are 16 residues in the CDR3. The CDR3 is CASSPTRGRQNTEAFF. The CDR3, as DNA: TGTGCCAGCAGCCCTACACGCGGCAGGCAGAACACTGAAGCTTTCTTT.

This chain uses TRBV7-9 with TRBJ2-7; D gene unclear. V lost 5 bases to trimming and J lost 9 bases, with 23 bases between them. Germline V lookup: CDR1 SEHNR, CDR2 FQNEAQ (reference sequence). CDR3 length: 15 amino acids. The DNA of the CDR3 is TGTGCCAGCAGCGCAACGGCTCTGACACGGAGAGGGCAGTACTTC. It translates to CASSATALTRRGQYF.

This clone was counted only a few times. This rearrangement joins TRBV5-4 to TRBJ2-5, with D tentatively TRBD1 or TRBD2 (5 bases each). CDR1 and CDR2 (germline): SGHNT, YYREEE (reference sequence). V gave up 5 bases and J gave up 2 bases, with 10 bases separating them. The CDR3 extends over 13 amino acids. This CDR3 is CASRGEWQETQYF. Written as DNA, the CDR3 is TGTGCCAGCAGAGGGGAGTGGCAAGAGACCCAGTACTTC.

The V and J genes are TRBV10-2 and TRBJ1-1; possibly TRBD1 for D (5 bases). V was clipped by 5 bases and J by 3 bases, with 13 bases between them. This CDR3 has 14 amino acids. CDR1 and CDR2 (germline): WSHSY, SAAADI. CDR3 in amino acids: CASSRQSIDTEAFF. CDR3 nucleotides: TGCGCCAGCAGTAGACAGAGTATAGACACTGAAGCTTTCTTT.

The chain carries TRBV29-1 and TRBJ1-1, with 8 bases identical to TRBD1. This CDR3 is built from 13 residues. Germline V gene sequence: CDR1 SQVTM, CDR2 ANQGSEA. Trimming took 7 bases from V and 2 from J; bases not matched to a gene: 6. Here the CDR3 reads CSARGQANTEAFF. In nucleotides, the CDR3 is TGCAGCGCCAGGGGACAGGCAAACACTGAAGCTTTCTTT. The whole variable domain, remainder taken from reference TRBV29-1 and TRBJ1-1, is SAVISQKPSRDICQRGTSLTIQCQVDSQVTMMFWYRQQPGQSLTLIATANQGSEATYESGFVIDKFPISRPNLTFSTLTVSNMSPEDSSIYLCSARGQANTEAFFGQGTRLTVV.

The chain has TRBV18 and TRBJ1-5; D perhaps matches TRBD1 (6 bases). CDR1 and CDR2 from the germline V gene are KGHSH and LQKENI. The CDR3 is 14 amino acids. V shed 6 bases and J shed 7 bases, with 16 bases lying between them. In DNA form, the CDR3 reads TGTGCCAGCTCTGCCGACAGGACTGGACAGCCCCAGCATTTT. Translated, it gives CASSADRTGQPQHF.

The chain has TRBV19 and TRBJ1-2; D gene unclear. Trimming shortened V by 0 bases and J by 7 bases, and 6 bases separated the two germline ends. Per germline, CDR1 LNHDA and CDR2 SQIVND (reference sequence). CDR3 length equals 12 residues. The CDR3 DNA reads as TGTGCCAGTAGTATAGAGCCCCCTGGCTACACCTTC. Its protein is CASSIEPPGYTF.

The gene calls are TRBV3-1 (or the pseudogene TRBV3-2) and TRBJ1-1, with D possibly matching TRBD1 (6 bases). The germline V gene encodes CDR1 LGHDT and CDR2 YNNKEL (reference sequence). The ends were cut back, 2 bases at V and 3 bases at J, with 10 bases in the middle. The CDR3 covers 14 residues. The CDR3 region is CASSQLPGDTEAFF. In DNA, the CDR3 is TGTGCCAGCAGCCAACTTCCAGGGGACACTGAAGCTTTCTTT.

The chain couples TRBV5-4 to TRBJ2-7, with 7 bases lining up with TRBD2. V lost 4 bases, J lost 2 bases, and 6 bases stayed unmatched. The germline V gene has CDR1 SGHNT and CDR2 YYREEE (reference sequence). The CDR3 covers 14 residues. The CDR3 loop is CASSATSSPYEQYF. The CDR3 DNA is TGTGCCAGCAGCGCGACTAGCAGTCCCTACGAGCAGTACTTC.

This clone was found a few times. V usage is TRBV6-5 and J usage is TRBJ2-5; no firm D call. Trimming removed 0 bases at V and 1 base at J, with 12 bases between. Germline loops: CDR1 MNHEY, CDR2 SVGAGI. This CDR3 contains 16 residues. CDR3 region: CASSYSVTVPQETQYF. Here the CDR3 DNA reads TGTGCCAGCAGTTACTCTGTTACGGTACCCCAAGAGACCCAGTACTTC.

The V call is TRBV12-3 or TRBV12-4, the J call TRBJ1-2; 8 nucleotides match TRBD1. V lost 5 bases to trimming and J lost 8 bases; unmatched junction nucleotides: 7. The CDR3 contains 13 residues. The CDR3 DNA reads TGTGCCAGCAGTATGGGACAGGAAAGGGGCTACACCTTC. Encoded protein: CASSMGQERGYTF.

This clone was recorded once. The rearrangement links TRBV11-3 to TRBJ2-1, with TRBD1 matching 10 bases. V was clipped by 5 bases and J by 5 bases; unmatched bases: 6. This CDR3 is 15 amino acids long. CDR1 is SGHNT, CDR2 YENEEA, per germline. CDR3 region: CASSTRDRGNNEQFF. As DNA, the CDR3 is TGTGCCAGCAGCACCCGGGACAGGGGTAACAATGAGCAGTTCTTC.